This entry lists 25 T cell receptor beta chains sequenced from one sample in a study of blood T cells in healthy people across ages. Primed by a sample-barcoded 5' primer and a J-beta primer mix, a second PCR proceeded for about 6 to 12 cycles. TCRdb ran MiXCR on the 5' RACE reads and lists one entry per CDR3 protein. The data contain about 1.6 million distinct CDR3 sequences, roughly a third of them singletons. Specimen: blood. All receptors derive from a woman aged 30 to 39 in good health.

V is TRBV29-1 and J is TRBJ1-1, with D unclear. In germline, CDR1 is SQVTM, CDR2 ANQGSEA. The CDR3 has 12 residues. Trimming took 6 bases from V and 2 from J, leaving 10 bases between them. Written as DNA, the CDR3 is TGCAGCGTAGTTACAGAAAACACTGAAGCTTTCTTT. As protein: CSVVTENTEAFF.

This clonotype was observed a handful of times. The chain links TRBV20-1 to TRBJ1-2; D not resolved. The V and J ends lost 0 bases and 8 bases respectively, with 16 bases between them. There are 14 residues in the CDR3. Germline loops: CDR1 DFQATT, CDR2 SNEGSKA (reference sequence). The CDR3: CSARDMRTLEGYTF. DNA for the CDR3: TGCAGTGCTAGAGATATGAGGACTCTCGAGGGCTACACCTTC.

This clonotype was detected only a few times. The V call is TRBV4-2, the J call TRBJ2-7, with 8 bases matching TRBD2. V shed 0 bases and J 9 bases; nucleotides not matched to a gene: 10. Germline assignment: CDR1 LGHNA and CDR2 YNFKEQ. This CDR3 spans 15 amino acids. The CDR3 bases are TGTGCCAGCAGCCAAGACCAGCGGGGGAGCCTCGGGCAGTACTTC. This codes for CASSQDQRGSLGQYF.

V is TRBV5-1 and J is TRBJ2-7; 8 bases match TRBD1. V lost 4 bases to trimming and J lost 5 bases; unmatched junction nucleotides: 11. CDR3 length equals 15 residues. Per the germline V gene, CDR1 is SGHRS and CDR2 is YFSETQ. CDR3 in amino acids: CASSPGTGSLDEQYF. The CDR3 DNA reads TGCGCCAGCAGCCCCGGGACAGGCTCCCTCGACGAGCAGTACTTC.

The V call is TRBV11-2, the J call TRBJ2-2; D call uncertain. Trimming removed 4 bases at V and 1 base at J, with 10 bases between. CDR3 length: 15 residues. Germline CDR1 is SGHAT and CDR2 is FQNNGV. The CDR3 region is CASSSVRQNTGELFF. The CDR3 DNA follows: TGTGCCAGCAGCTCCGTGCGGCAGAACACCGGGGAGCTGTTTTTT.

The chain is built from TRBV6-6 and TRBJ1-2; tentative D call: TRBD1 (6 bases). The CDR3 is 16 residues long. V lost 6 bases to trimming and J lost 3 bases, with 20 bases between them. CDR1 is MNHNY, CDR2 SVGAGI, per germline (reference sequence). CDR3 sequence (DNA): TGTGCCAGCAGCTCACCTAAGGACAGAGAAGACTATGGCTACACCTTC. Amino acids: CASSSPKDREDYGYTF.

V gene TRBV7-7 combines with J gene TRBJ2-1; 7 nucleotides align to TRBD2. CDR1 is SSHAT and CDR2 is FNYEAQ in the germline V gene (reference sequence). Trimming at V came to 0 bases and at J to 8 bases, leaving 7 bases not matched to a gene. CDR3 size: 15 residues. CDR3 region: CASSLAPWGRDEQFF. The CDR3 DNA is TGTGCCAGCAGCTTAGCCCCGTGGGGGAGGGATGAGCAGTTCTTC.

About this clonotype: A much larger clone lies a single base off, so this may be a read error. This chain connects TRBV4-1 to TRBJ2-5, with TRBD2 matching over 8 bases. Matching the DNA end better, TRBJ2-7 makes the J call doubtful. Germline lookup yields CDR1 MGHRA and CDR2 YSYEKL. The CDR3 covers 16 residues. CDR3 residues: CASTTRSTGGICEQYF. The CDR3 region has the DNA TGCGCCAGCACCACAAGATCGACGGGGGGGATCTGCGAGCAGTACTTC.

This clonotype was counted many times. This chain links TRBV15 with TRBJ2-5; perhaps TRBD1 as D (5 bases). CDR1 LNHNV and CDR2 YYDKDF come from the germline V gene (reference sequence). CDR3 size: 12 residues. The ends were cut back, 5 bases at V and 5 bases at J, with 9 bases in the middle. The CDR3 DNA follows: TGTGCCACCAGCGGGGCAAGTGAGACCCAGTACTTC. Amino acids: CATSGASETQYF.

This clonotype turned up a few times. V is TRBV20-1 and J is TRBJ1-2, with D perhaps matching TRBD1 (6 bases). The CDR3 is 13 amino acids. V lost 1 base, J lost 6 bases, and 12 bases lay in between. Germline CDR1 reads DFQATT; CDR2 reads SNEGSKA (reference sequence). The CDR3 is CSARGTVVDGYTF. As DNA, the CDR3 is TGCAGTGCTAGAGGGACAGTTGTAGATGGCTACACCTTC.

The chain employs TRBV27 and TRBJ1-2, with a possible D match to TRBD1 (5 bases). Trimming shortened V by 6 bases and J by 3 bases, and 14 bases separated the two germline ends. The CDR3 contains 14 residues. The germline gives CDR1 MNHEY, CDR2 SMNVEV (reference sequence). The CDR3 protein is CASRAAGRDYGYTF. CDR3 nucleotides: TGTGCCAGCAGGGCGGCAGGGCGGGACTATGGCTACACCTTC.

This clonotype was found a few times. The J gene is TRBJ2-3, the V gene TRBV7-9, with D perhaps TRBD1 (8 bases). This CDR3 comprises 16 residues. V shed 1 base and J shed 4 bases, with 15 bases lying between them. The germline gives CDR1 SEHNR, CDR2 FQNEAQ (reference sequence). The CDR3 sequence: CASSLDRTGRADTQYF. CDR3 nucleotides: TGTGCCAGCAGCTTAGACAGGACAGGGAGGGCAGATACGCAGTATTTT.

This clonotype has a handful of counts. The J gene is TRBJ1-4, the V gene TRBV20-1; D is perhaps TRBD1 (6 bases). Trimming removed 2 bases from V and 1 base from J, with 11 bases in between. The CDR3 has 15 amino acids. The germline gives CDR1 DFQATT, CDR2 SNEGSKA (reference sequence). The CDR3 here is CSARPQGRTNEKLFF. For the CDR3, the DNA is TGCAGTGCTAGACCACAGGGAAGAACTAATGAAAAACTGTTTTTT.

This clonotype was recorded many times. CDR3: CASSPTYPDTQYF. In nucleotides, the CDR3 is TGTGCCAGCAGCCCGACTTATCCAGATACGCAGTATTTT. The chain recombines TRBV3-1 with TRBJ2-3; D is uncertain. The germline V and J ends were trimmed by 4 bases and 4 bases, with 9 bases remaining between them. The V gene's germline CDR1 is LGHDT and CDR2 YNNKEL (reference sequence). This CDR3 spans 13 amino acids.

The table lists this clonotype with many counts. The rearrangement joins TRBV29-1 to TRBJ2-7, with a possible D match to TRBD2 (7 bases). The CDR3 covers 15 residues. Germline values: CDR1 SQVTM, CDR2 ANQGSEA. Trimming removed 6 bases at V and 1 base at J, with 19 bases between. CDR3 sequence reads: CSVIGAGARSYEQYF. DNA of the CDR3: TGCAGCGTCATTGGGGCGGGGGCGCGTTCCTACGAGCAGTACTTC.

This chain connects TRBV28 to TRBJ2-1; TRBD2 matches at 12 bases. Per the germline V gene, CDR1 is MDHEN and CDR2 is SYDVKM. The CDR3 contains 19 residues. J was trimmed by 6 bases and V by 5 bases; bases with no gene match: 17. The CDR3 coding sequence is TGTGCCAGCAGTCCACCGGGACTAGCGGGTCTGGTTCTCGGCAATGAGCAGTTCTTC. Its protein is CASSPPGLAGLVLGNEQFF.

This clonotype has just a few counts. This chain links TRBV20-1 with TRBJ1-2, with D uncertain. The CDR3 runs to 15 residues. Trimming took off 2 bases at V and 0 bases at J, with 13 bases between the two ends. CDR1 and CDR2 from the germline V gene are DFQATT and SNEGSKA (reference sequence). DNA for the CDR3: TGCAGTGCTAGACACACCGGGCCCGCTAACTATGGCTACACCTTC. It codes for CSARHTGPANYGYTF.

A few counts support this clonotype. CDR3 in amino acids: CASPLQGMGGYTF. CDR3 in DNA: TGTGCCAGCCCCCTACAGGGGATGGGCGGCTACACCTTC. V usage is TRBV9 and J usage is TRBJ1-2; 7 bases are a match to TRBD1. The CDR3 extends over 13 amino acids. Germline values: CDR1 SGDLS, CDR2 YYNGEE. Trimming cost V 7 bases and J 8 bases; bases outside gene matches: 11.

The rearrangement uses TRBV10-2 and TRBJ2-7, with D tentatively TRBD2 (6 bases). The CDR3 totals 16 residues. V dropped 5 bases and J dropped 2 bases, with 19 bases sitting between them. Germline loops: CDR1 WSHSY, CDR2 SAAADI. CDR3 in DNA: TGCGCCAGCAGTCAGTGCCCATCTAGCGTGACCTACGAGCAGTACTTC. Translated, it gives CASSQCPSSVTYEQYF.

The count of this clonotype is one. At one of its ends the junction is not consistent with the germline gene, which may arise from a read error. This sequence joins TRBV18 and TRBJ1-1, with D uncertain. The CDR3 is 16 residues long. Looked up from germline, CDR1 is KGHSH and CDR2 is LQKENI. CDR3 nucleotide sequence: TGTGCCAGCCCACCTACATGGACCGGTCTGAACACTGAAGCTTTCTTT. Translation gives CASPPTWTGLNTEAFF. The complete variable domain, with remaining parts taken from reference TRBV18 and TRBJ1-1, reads NAGVMQNPRHLVRRRGQEARLRCSPMKGHSHVYWYRQLPEEGLKFMVYLQKENIIDESGMPKERFSAEFPKEGPSILRIQQVVRGDSAAYFCASPPTWTGLNTEAFFGQGTRLTVV.

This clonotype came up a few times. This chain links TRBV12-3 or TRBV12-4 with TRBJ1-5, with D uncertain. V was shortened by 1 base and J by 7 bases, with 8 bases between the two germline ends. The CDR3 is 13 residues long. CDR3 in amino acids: CASSLGVGQPQHF. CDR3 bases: TGTGCCAGCAGTTTAGGGGTGGGGCAGCCCCAGCATTTT.

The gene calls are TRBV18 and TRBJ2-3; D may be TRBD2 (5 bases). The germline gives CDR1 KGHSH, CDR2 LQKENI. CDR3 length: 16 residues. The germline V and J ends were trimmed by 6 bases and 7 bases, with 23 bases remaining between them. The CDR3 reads CASSPTEAFNSYTQYF. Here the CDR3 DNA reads TGTGCCAGCTCGCCGACGGAGGCCTTTAACTCATATACGCAGTATTTT.

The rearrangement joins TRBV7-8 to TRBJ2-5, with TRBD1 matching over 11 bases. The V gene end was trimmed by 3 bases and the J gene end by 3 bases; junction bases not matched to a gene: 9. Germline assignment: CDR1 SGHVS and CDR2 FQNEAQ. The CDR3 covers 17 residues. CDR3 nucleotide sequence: TGTGCCAGCAGCTTCTCGAGGACAGGGGGCGTTAAAGAGACCCAGTACTTC. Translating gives CASSFSRTGGVKETQYF.

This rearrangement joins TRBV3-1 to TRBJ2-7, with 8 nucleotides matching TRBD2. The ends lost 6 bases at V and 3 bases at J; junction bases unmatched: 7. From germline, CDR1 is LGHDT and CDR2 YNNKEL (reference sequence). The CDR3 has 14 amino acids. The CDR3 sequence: CASRPGTSFYEQYF. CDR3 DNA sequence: TGTGCCAGCAGGCCCGGGACTAGTTTCTACGAGCAGTACTTC.

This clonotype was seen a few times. In DNA, the CDR3 is TGTGCCAGCTGGGGCAGGGGTAGTCAGCCCCAGCATTTT. The encoded protein is CASWGRGSQPQHF. The chain has TRBV28 and TRBJ1-5, with D tentatively TRBD1 (6 bases). Trimming pared 8 bases from V and 6 bases from J, leaving 14 bases between. This CDR3 region has 13 residues. Germline CDR1 reads MDHEN; CDR2 reads SYDVKM.